This TCR beta chain was profiled in a study of blood T cell repertoires in COVID-19. Overall study context: The study drew acute and convalescent COVID-19 samples from the United States, Italy and Spain. T cells, B-cell-depleted T cells, or PBMCs supplied cDNA or gDNA.

Authors' analysis steps: Reference gene primers were amplified, and this amplification served to estimate nucleated cell counts. Sequenced by immunoSEQ multiplex PCR; TCRdb stores in-frame clones only, minus some. V, J and clone size reflect that table, while D and trimming were determined from the DNA. Of 210,000 or so clones listed, around 90% are singletons. The V and J ends lost 5 bases and 3 bases respectively, with 14 bases between them. CDR3 length: 15 residues. Germline V CDR1 and CDR2: SGHVS, FQNEAQ. This sequence joins TRBV7-8 and TRBJ1-3; possibly TRBD1 for D (6 bases). This TCR was sampled from a man between 35 and 55 years old with acute or convalescent COVID-19. The sequencing input was peripheral blood. The CDR3 nucleotides are TGTGCCAGCAGCCGTCGCAGGGGTAATGGAAACACCATATATTTT. Residues: CASSRRRGNGNTIYF.